This T cell receptor beta chain was recovered during a study of human T cells and chemical hapten exposure. CDR1 DFQATT and CDR2 SNEGSKA come from the germline V gene (reference sequence). V lost 5 bases to trimming and J lost 7 bases, with 14 bases between them. This CDR3 spans 12 amino acids. The time point denotes: patch test 1, 2 weeks after DPC sensitization. Treatment: therapeutic diphenylcyclopropenone sensitization with weekly scalp DPC. TCRdb used MiXCR to reprocess the RACE reads, holding one entry per CDR3 protein. The sample holds some 70,000 distinct CDR3 sequences; around a third are singletons and the top ten take nearly 9%.

The sequences come from whole blood, collected in connection with sensitization to the hapten diphenylcyclopropenone (DPC). The clonotype originates from a man between 35 and 55 years old with alopecia areata. Some clones in this sample may be carry-over from other donors' samples. The J gene is TRBJ1-2, the V gene TRBV20-1; D unclear. CDR3 residues: CSAGLEARGYTF. CDR3 in DNA: TGCAGTGCTGGGCTTGAGGCCCGTGGCTACACCTTC.